A single sample gave rise to the 4 T cell receptor beta chains below, sequenced in a study of cytomegalovirus exposure and HLA in healthy donors. 13 Jbeta primers and 60 Vbeta primers were used for the PCR. The protocol was immunoSEQ multiplex PCR, while the TCRdb copy is restricted to in-frame clones and leaves out a portion. The table shows 150,000 to 200,000 clones, with roughly 85% occurring only once. Sequences were obtained from PBMCs. These receptors were taken from a man between 18 and 35 years old in good health and CMV-seropositive.

The chain links TRBV4-1 to TRBJ1-3, with TRBD1 identical over 7 bases. The CDR3 contains 16 residues. Unmatched junction bases numbered 7, after V lost 1 base and J lost 4 bases. CDR1 MGHRA and CDR2 YSYEKL come from the germline V gene. The CDR3 is CASSQVPLTGGNTIYF. The CDR3 DNA reads as TGCGCCAGCAGCCAAGTACCCTTGACAGGGGGAAACACCATATATTTT.

V is TRBV5-5 and J is TRBJ1-2, with no clear D. The germline V gene has CDR1 SGHKS and CDR2 YYEKEE (reference sequence). Trimming pared 2 bases from V and 4 bases from J, leaving 18 bases between. The CDR3 totals 16 residues. The CDR3 region is CASSLTNPLTTYGYTF. In nucleotides, the CDR3 is TGTGCCAGCAGCTTAACCAACCCACTAACCACCTATGGCTACACCTTC. Together with reference TRBV5-5 and TRBJ1-2, the CDR3 gives the full variable domain: DAGVTQSPTHLIKTRGQQVTLRCSPISGHKSVSWYQQVLGQGPQFIFQYYEKEERGRGNFPDRFSARQFPNYSSELNVNALLLGDSALYLCASSLTNPLTTYGYTFGSGTRLTVV.

The V gene is TRBV4-2, the J gene TRBJ2-1, with TRBD2 matching over 7 bases. Germline-derived CDR1 and CDR2 are LGHNA and YNFKEQ. V shed 7 bases and J 5 bases; nucleotides not matched to a gene: 11. This CDR3 is 15 amino acids long. The CDR3 region has the DNA TGTGCCAGCACCGGGGGGTCCCCCGGTGACAATGAGCAGTTCTTC. Translated: CASTGGSPGDNEQFF.

The chain carries TRBV27 and TRBJ2-7; perhaps TRBD2 as D (6 bases). The V gene's germline CDR1 is MNHEY and CDR2 SMNVEV (reference sequence). V was cut by 5 bases and J by 0 bases, with 11 bases left in between. This CDR3 spans 14 amino acids. CDR3 in amino acids: CASSEEGSSYEQYF. The CDR3 DNA follows: TGTGCCAGCAGTGAGGAGGGAAGCTCCTACGAGCAGTACTTC.